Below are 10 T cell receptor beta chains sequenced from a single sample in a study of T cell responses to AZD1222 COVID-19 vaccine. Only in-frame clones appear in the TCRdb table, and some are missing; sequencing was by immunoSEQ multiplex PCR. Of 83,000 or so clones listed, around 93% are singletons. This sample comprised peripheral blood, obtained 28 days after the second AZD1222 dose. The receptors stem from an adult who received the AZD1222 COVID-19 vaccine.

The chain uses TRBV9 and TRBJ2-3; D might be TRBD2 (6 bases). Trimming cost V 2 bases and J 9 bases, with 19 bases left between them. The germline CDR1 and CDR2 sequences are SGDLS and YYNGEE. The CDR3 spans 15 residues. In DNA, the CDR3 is TGTGCCAGCAGCGTGGTCCCCACTGGCGGGACCACGCAGTATTTT. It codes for CASSVVPTGGTTQYF.

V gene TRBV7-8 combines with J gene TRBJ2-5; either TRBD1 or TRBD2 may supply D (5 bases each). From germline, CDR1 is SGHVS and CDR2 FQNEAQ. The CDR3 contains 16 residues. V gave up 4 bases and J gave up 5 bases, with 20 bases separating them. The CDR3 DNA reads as TGTGCCAGCAGCTCCCTTCGGGGACGCAAGGGGGAGACCCAGTACTTC. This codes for CASSSLRGRKGETQYF.

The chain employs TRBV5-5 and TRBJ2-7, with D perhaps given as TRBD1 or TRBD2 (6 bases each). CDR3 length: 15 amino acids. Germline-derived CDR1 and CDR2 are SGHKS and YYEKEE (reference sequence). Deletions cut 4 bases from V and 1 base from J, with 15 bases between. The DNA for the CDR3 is TGTGCCAGCAGCCCTTGGGTAGGGGGGTCCTACGAGCAGTACTTC. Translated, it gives CASSPWVGGSYEQYF.

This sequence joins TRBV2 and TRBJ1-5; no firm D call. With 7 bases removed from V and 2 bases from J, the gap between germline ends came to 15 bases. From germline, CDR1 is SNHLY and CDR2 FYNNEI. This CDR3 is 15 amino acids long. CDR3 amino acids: CASMLEAGGNQPQHF. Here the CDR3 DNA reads TGTGCCAGCATGTTGGAGGCAGGCGGCAATCAGCCCCAGCATTTT.

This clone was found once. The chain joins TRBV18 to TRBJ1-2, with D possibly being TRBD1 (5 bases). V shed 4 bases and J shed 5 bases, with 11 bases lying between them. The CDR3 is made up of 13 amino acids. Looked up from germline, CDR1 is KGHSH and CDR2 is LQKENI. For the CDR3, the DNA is TGTGCCAGCTCACTCTCGACAGATTATGGCTACACCTTC. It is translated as CASSLSTDYGYTF.

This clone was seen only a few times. CDR3 sequence (DNA): TGTGCCAGCAGTCAGAGCGAGTCGGAGCCCCAGCATTTT. Protein product: CASSQSESEPQHF. The chain uses TRBV6-2 or TRBV6-3 and TRBJ1-5; the D is unclear. The CDR3 has 13 residues. V dropped 5 bases and J dropped 8 bases, with 13 bases sitting between them. Germline loops: CDR1 MNHEY, CDR2 SVGEGT.

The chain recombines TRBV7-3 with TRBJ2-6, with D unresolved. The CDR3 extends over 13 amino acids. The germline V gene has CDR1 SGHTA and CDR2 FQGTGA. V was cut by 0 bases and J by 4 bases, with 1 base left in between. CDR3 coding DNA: TGTGCCAGCAGCTTAACCGGGGCCAACGTCCTGACTTTC. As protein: CASSLTGANVLTF.

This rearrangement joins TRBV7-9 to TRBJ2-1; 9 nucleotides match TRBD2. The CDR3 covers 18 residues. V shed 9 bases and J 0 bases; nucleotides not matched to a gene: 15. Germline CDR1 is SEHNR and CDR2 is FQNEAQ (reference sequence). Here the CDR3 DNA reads TGTGCCAGTCCCCCCGGGCGGGAGGGCCTTTTCTCCTACAATGAGCAGTTCTTC. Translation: CASPPGREGLFSYNEQFF.

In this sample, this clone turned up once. The CDR3 coding sequence is TGTGCCAGCAGTGAAGCAGGGGCGTCCTACGAGCAGTACTTC. Encoded protein: CASSEAGASYEQYF. J is TRBJ2-7 and V is TRBV25-1; a possible D gene is TRBD1 (6 bases). Germline CDR1 is MGHDK and CDR2 is SYGVNS. V was shortened by 2 bases and J by 1 base, with 9 bases between the two germline ends. The CDR3 is made up of 14 amino acids.

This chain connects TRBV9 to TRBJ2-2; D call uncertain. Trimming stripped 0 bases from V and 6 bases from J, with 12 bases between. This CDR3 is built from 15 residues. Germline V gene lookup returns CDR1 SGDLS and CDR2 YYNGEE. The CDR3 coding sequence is TGTGCCAGCAGCGTAGAGGGCAGAAACCCCGGGGAGCTGTTTTTT. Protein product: CASSVEGRNPGELFF. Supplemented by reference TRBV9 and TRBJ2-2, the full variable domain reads DSGVTQTPKHLITATGQRVTLRCSPRSGDLSVYWYQQSLDQGLQFLIQYYNGEERAKGNILERFSAQQFPDLHSELNLSSLELGDSALYFCASSVEGRNPGELFFGEGSRLTVL.